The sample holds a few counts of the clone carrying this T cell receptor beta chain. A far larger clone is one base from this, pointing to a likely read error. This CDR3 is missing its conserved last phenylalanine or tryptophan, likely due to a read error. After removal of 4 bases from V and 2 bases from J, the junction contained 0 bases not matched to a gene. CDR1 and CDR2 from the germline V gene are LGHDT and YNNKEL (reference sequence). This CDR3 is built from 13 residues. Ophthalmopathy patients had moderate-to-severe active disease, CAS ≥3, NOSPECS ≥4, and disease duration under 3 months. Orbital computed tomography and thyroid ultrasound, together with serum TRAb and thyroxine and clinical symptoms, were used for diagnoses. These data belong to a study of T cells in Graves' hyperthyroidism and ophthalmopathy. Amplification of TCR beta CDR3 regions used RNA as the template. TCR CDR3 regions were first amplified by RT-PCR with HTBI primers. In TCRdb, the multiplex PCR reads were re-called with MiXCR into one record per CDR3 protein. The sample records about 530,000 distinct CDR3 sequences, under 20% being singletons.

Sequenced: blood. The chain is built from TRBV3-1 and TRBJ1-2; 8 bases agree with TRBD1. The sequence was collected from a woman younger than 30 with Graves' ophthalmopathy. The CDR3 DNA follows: TGTGCCAGCAGCCGACAGGGGAACTATGGCTACACCCTC. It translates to CASSRQGNYGYTL.